This T cell receptor (beta chain) was identified in a study of blood T cell repertoires in COVID-19. About the research overall: The samples span acute and convalescent COVID-19 from the United States, Italy and Spain.

Profiled with immunoSEQ multiplex PCR; TCRdb holds only in-frame clones, not every one. This table holds 150,000 to 250,000 clones, more than 65% found once. The CDR3 loop spans 14 amino acids. With 3 bases removed from V and 9 bases from J, the gap between germline ends came to 12 bases. Germline-derived CDR1 and CDR2 are MGHDK and SYGVNS. Cohorts were based on clinical histories the participants reported. This clone was counted a single time. The source of this sequence is a middle-aged man who had recovered from COVID-19. V and J are TRBV25-1 and TRBJ1-6; D remains ambiguous. Material: PBMCs or T cells enriched from blood (not recorded which). CDR3 bases: TGTGCCAGCAGTGAGGTTGGGTCGGGTTCACCCCTCCACTTT. This sequence encodes CASSEVGSGSPLHF.